A selection of T cell receptor beta chains follows, all from one sample in a study of blood T cell repertoires in COVID-19. The repertoire was sequenced with immunoSEQ multiplex PCR; TCRdb's copy has only in-frame clones and lacks some. The data show roughly 310,000 clones, approximately 91% seen once. The material sequenced was PBMCs or T cells enriched from blood (not recorded which). The receptors stem from a middle-aged woman who had recovered from COVID-19. Each CDR3 is given with its conserved first and last residue. Fields, in order: clone size, V gene, J gene, D gene, CDR3 protein, CDR3 DNA. D genes are given only for firm matches. Part of the rows lack a size; the others show once, few, many or a class for expanded clones.

few	TRBV7-2	TRBJ2-1	TRBD2	CASSEGLAGYNEQFF	TGTGCCAGCAGCGAGGGACTAGCGGGGTACAATGAGCAGTTCTTC
NA	TRBV11-2	TRBJ1-5	TRBD1	CASSLDRGGNQPQHF	TGTGCCAGCAGCTTAGACAGGGGGGGCAATCAGCCCCAGCATTTT
NA	TRBV18	TRBJ1-1	NA	CASSPQQRGLNTEAFF	TGTGCCAGCTCACCCCAACAGAGGGGGTTGAACACTGAAGCTTTCTTT
NA	TRBV7-8	TRBJ2-1	TRBD2	CASSSLAGGPYNEQFF	TGTGCCAGCAGCTCACTAGCGGGAGGGCCGTACAATGAGCAGTTCTTC
NA	TRBV2	TRBJ2-7	NA	CASSDRVYRTEQYF	TGTGCCAGCAGTGACAGGGTTTACAGGACCGAGCAGTACTTC
few	TRBV28	TRBJ1-6	NA	CASTQGLNSPLHF	TGTGCCAGCACTCAGGGCCTCAATTCACCCCTCCACTTT
few	TRBV12-3/TRBV12-4	TRBJ1-6	NA	CASSFSGWSLHF	TGTGCCAGCAGTTTTTCGGGATGGTCCCTCCACTTT
NA	TRBV29-1	TRBJ2-7	NA	CSVRGGTPYEQYF	TGCAGCGTTAGGGGGGGGACACCCTACGAGCAGTACTTC
NA	TRBV12-3/TRBV12-4	TRBJ1-5	NA	CASSLAGSQPQHF	TGTGCCAGCAGTTTGGCGGGCTCCCAGCCCCAGCATTTT
few	TRBV9	TRBJ1-4	TRBD1	CASSPTSGQGGVKLFF	TGTGCCAGCAGTCCTACCTCGGGACAGGGGGGAGTAAAACTGTTTTTT
NA	TRBV12-3/TRBV12-4	TRBJ2-7	NA	CASSLLLYEQYF	TGTGCCAGCAGTTTACTCCTCTACGAGCAGTACTTC
once	TRBV5-1	TRBJ2-1	NA	CASSLSNEQFF	TGCGCCAGCAGCCTCAGCAATGAGCAGTTCTTC
NA	TRBV6-5	TRBJ2-7	TRBD1	CASSYGGQGAYEQYF	TGTGCCAGCAGTTACGGGGGACAGGGGGCCTACGAGCAGTACTTC
few	TRBV20-1	TRBJ2-7	TRBD2	CSASALAGGLPSSYEQYF	TGCAGTGCTAGTGCACTAGCGGGGGGACTTCCGAGCTCCTACGAGCAGTACTTC
NA	TRBV28	TRBJ1-4	NA	CASSSPGGEVGNEKLFF	TGTGCCAGCAGTTCCCCCGGGGGGGAGGTTGGTAATGAAAAACTGTTTTTT
NA	TRBV3-1/TRBV3-2	TRBJ1-5	NA	CASSQGRAKAQHF	TGTGCCAGCAGCCAGGGCAGAGCAAAGGCCCAGCATTTT
NA	TRBV19	TRBJ2-7	TRBD1	CASSAKRTGPLVYEQYF	TGTGCCAGTAGTGCTAAAAGGACAGGGCCTCTGGTCTACGAGCAGTACTTC
NA	TRBV29-1	TRBJ2-1	TRBD2	CSVAGTSGRWYEQFF	TGCAGCGTTGCCGGGACTAGCGGGAGATGGTACGAGCAGTTCTTC
NA	TRBV30	TRBJ2-2	TRBD1	CAWRRGDRVNTGELFF	TGTGCCTGGAGACGGGGTGACAGGGTGAACACCGGGGAGCTGTTTTTT
NA	TRBV4-3	TRBJ1-1	NA	CASSFSLLNTEAFF	TGCGCCAGCAGTTTCTCGCTACTGAACACTGAAGCTTTCTTT
NA	TRBV5-6	TRBJ1-5	NA	CASRSGRDSNQPQHF	TGTGCCAGCAGGTCCGGCCGGGACTCCAATCAGCCCCAGCATTTT
NA	TRBV5-4	TRBJ1-1	TRBD1	CASSQDRGRRTEAFF	TGTGCCAGCAGCCAGGACAGGGGGCGTAGGACTGAAGCTTTCTTT
NA	TRBV7-2	TRBJ2-4	NA	CASSLDTRNIQYF	TGTGCCAGCAGCTTAGATACCAGAAACATTCAGTACTTC
NA	TRBV6-2/TRBV6-3	TRBJ2-1	TRBD2	CASSQGTSIGEQFF	TGTGCCAGCAGTCAAGGGACTAGCATAGGCGAGCAGTTCTTC